A selection of T cell receptor beta chains follows, all from one sample in a study of T cells in localized non-small cell lung cancer. Profiled with immunoSEQ multiplex PCR; TCRdb holds only in-frame clones, not every one. The table includes 35,000 to 50,000 clones, more than 85% detected once. This material consisted of PBMCs, taken before any cancer treatment. All receptors derive from a woman aged 35-70 years with stage II lung adenocarcinoma. The CDR3 runs from the conserved cysteine through the conserved F or W. Each record gives: CDR3 DNA, CDR3 protein, J gene, V gene, clone size, D gene. A D gene is named only where the DNA matches it firmly. Clone size, where shown, is once, few, many, or a class for clones that have expanded.

TGTGCCAGCAGTCTCATGACCCCAAAAGAGACCCAGTACTTC CASSLMTPKETQYF TRBJ2-5 TRBV6-1 - -
TGTGCCAGCTCACCCAGTGGTCGTGGGTCGAACTATGGCTACACCTTC CASSPSGRGSNYGYTF TRBJ1-2 TRBV18 - -
TGTGCCAGCAGCTTAGCCAGCTCTGGAAACACCATATATTTT CASSLASSGNTIYF TRBJ1-3 TRBV13 - -
TGTGCCAGCTCACCCAACCACCTGGCGGGGGGGACCTTCGGCGGGGAGCTGTTTTTT CASSPNHLAGGTFGGELFF TRBJ2-2 TRBV18 - TRBD2
TGTGCCAGCAGCCCGACTAGCGGCGCCTACGAGCAGTACTTC CASSPTSGAYEQYF TRBJ2-7 TRBV11-2 - TRBD2
TGTGCCAGCAGTGACTCGCCCAGCGGGAGGGGCAATGAGCAGTTCTTC CASSDSPSGRGNEQFF TRBJ2-1 TRBV6-4 - TRBD2
TGTGCCAGCAGCTTAGTTAGTCAGGCCACCTATGGCTACACCTTC CASSLVSQATYGYTF TRBJ1-2 TRBV7-9 once -
TGTGCCAGCAGTGAAGCGCTAGTCACCACAGATACGCAGTATTTT CASSEALVTTDTQYF TRBJ2-3 TRBV2 - -
TGCGCCAGCAGCGTTACAGGAAGTACCTACAATGAGCAGTTCTTC CASSVTGSTYNEQFF TRBJ2-1 TRBV5-1 - -
TGTGCCATCAGTGTAGACCTACCCCAGAACTACGAGCAGTACTTC CAISVDLPQNYEQYF TRBJ2-7 TRBV10-3 - -
TGCAGCGGGGTAGCGGGAGCGACATACAATGAGCAGTTCTTC CSGVAGATYNEQFF TRBJ2-1 TRBV29-1 - TRBD2
TGTGCCAGCAGTGTTAGGACAGGGGGGGAAAACATTCAGTACTTC CASSVRTGGENIQYF TRBJ2-4 TRBV6-1 - TRBD1
TGTGCCAGCAGTGAGTGGACAGGGGAGTACGAGCAGTACTTC CASSEWTGEYEQYF TRBJ2-7 TRBV6-1 - TRBD1
TGTGCCAGCAGCTTGGTTCCAGCGGGGGGGACTTTCTACGAGCAGTACTTC CASSLVPAGGTFYEQYF TRBJ2-7 TRBV5-8 - TRBD2
TGTGCCAGCAGTGAAGAGGTCGTTGAAGCTTTCTTT CASSEEVVEAFF TRBJ1-1 TRBV2 - -
TGTGCAAGTCGCTTAGGGACTTACTTCTATGGCTACACCTTC CASRLGTYFYGYTF TRBJ1-2 TRBV12-2 - -
TGCGCCAGCAGTCAATCCTCCACTCCGGAGGGTCAGCCCCAGCATTTT CASSQSSTPEGQPQHF TRBJ1-5 TRBV23-1 - -
TGTGCCAGTAGTATTGGGATTTACATTAACACTGAAGCTTTCTTT CASSIGIYINTEAFF TRBJ1-1 TRBV19 - -
TGTGCCAGCAGCGCCGCTCTAAGCTCCTACGAGCAGTACTTC CASSAALSSYEQYF TRBJ2-7 TRBV9 - -
TGTGCCAGCAGCTTGGGACTGACAGGGGCCTTGGGCACTGAAGCTTTCTTT CASSLGLTGALGTEAFF TRBJ1-1 TRBV5-4 - TRBD1
TGCGCCAGCAGTGAGTCGGTGGGTTGGAGGGAGACCCAGTACTTC CASSESVGWRETQYF TRBJ2-5 TRBV10-1 - -
TGTGCCAGCAGTGAAGATTTTGGAGGCAGGCGTAATGAAAAACTGTTTTTT CASSEDFGGRRNEKLFF TRBJ1-4 TRBV2 - -
TGTGCCAGCACCTCCCTCGGGGGCCCCAGGGGCTACACCTTC CASTSLGGPRGYTF TRBJ1-2 TRBV28 - -
TGTGCCTCAACTGGCGGGATACCTAATCAGCCCCAGCATTTT CASTGGIPNQPQHF TRBJ1-5 TRBV2 - -
TGTGCCAGCCACTACCCCGAATACGAGCAGTACTTC CASHYPEYEQYF TRBJ2-7 TRBV6-1 - -
TGTGCCAGCAGTTTTGAGGGGACGCATCAGCCCCAGCATTTT CASSFEGTHQPQHF TRBJ1-5 TRBV28 hyperexpanded -
TGTGCCAGTAGTATCGGGCAGAAGATCCACACCGGGGAGCTGTTTTTT CASSIGQKIHTGELFF TRBJ2-2 TRBV19 - -
TGCGCCAGCAGCTTGGGGCACACGAACACCGGGGAGCTGTTTTTT CASSLGHTNTGELFF TRBJ2-2 TRBV5-1 - -
TGTGCCAGCTCGCTGCGGACAGGGCATGGAACTGAAGCTTTCTTT CASSLRTGHGTEAFF TRBJ1-1 TRBV18 - TRBD1
TGTGCCAGCAGTTACTCGAGCAGAGGGCGCGATGAGCAGTTCTTC CASSYSSRGRDEQFF TRBJ2-1 TRBV6-5 - -
TGTGCCAGCAGGAAACCACAGGGGAACTATGGCTACACCTTC CASRKPQGNYGYTF TRBJ1-2 TRBV28 - TRBD1
TGTGCCAGCAGTGTAGGCGGGGGGACAGATACGCAGTATTTT CASSVGGGTDTQYF TRBJ2-3 TRBV6-1 once TRBD2